The TCR beta chain under discussion was sequenced for a study of chemoradiotherapy in HPV16-positive cancers (dated by TCRdb to between 2021 and 2022). Broadly, across the study: Candidate HPV-specific T-cell clones and common TCR motifs were defined through functional T-cell assays on cells from a couple of HPV16-positive patients. The study asked whether T-cell immunity to the HPV oncoproteins E6 and E7 changes during chemoradiotherapy and whether this immunity affects survival. The candidate HPV-specific TCRs and motifs were subsequently tracked in TCR repertoires obtained from some 90 patients with HPV-related cancers.

General study outcomes and caveats: In HPV16-positive patients, expansion of HPV-responsive T cells during chemoradiotherapy was found to be associated with improved recurrence-free survival. Only a couple of HPV16-positive patients were used to derive the functional definition of HPV-specific T cells, and the survival association was reported for HPV16-positive patients. Expansion of candidate HPV-specific clones and E7-related TCR motifs was observed in the tumor microenvironment during treatment, whereas no such expansion was observed for non-HPV-specific T cells.

Libraries were built with the immunoSEQ multiplex PCR assay. TCRdb took over this immuneACCESS table, retaining in-frame rearrangements with V and J assigned. Such tables are incomplete; in checked studies, under half of the missing clones stem from an unresolved V gene, and the remainder is unexplained. The sample table contains about 27,000 clones; only one count was recorded for roughly 93% of them. Jointly, the top ten make up 15% to 20% of the sample. Repertoires were sampled repeatedly over the course of chemoradiotherapy, so clonal expansion could be followed in the tumor microenvironment. As encoded in the germline V gene, CDR1 is SQVTM while CDR2 is ANQGSEA. Reading from cysteine to phenylalanine, the CDR3 counts 15 amino acids. The sequence is cut down to CDR3 DNA, 45 bases in frame from base 1. For this chain, trimming is 1 base at the V end and 4 bases at the J end, and the number of junction bases without a gene match is 8.

Remarks on this clone: The antigen it binds to is not known. No base quality values were provided; no much bigger clone lies one nucleotide off.

Sequenced material: blood, taken from a patient who underwent chemoradiotherapy. Recombination linked TRBV29-1 to TRBJ2-5; 8 bases in the middle match TRBD2. The TCR comes from a human donor with HPV-associated anogenital cancer. The bases are TGCAGCGTTGAAGCTGATCCGGGACTAGGAGAGACCCAGTACTTC. It translates to CSVEADPGLGETQYF. With all but the CDR3 taken from the reference TRBV29-1 and TRBJ2-5 genes, the full variable domain is: SAVISQKPSRDICQRGTSLTIQCQVDSQVTMMFWYRQQPGQSLTLIATANQGSEATYESGFVIDKFPISRPNLTFSTLTVSNMSPEDSSIYLCSVEADPGLGETQYFGPGTRLLVL.